These 12 T cell receptor beta chains originate from one sample sequenced in a study of graft-versus-host responses after intestinal transplantation. The repertoire was sequenced with immunoSEQ multiplex PCR; TCRdb's copy has only in-frame clones and lacks some. This sample has some 150,000 clones, with about 93% found just once. The antigens for these receptors are not known. Sequencing used unstimulated CD4+ T cells sorted from spleen or lymph node cells, obtained before intestinal transplant. These receptors were taken from a human donor who received an intestinal transplant.

The DNA of the CDR3 is TGTGCCAGCACCGAGAGGAGGGCGGTCTCCTACGAGCAGTACTTC. Its protein product is CASTERRAVSYEQYF. The chain employs TRBV28 and TRBJ2-5; D perhaps matches TRBD2 (6 bases). TRBJ2-7 matches the DNA end more closely, so the J call is doubtful. CDR3 length: 15 residues. Germline V gene data show CDR1 as MDHEN and CDR2 as SYDVKM.

The table lists this clone with a count of one. V and J are TRBV11-2 and TRBJ2-7; 9 bases line up with TRBD1. This CDR3 has 17 residues. Trimming took 3 bases from V and 1 from J; bases not matched to a gene: 10. Germline values: CDR1 SGHAT, CDR2 FQNNGV. In DNA, the CDR3 is TGTGCCAGCAGCTTCCTCTTGCCGGGACAGGGTTCCTACGAGCAGTACTTC. Its translation is CASSFLLPGQGSYEQYF.

The rearrangement uses TRBV18 and TRBJ1-2; 7 bases fit TRBD1. The CDR3 loop spans 13 amino acids. V gave up 1 base and J gave up 4 bases; unmatched junction bases: 0. Germline values: CDR1 KGHSH, CDR2 LQKENI. CDR3 loop: CASSPQGAYGYTF. The CDR3 DNA sequence: TGTGCCAGCTCACCACAGGGGGCCTATGGCTACACCTTC.

A remark on this clone: The junction shows a germline mismatch at one end, possibly a read error. The CDR3 here is CASNQAGRGGETQYF. The CDR3 coding sequence is TGTGCCAGCAACCAAGCCGGACGAGGAGGGGAGACCCAGTACTTC. The V gene is TRBV4-2, the J gene TRBJ2-5, with a weak D call TRBD2 (6 bases). This CDR3 has 15 residues. Germline assignment: CDR1 LGHNA and CDR2 YNFKEQ.

The gene calls are TRBV5-1 and TRBJ2-3, with 13 bases fitting TRBD2. J was trimmed by 5 bases and V by 5 bases; bases with no gene match: 11. CDR3 length: 17 residues. The germline CDR1 and CDR2 sequences are SGHRS and YFSETQ. The CDR3 protein is CASSFIWTSGRQDTQYF. CDR3 nucleotide sequence: TGCGCCAGCAGTTTTATCTGGACTAGCGGGAGACAAGATACGCAGTATTTT.

In the case of this clone: The junction departs from the called germline gene at one end, perhaps through a read error. The same CDR3 arises from other DNA sequences in this sample as well. The chain uses TRBV9 and TRBJ2-7, with 7 bases that match TRBD2. The germline gives CDR1 SGDLS, CDR2 YYNGEE. The CDR3 extends over 15 amino acids. As DNA, the CDR3 is TGCGCCAGCAGCGTAGTGGCGGGAGCCACCTACGAGCAGTACTTC. Its translation: CASSVVAGATYEQYF.

V gene TRBV6-4 combines with J gene TRBJ1-4; TRBD1 agrees at 7 bases. The CDR3 length is 15 residues. The germline V gene encodes CDR1 MRHNA and CDR2 SNTAGT. V trimming: 3 bases; J trimming: 3 bases; junction bases outside the gene matches: 4. The CDR3 protein is CASSERTGANEKLFF. CDR3 nucleotides: TGTGCCAGCAGTGAACGGACAGGAGCTAATGAAAAACTGTTTTTT.

The chain employs TRBV4-1 and TRBJ2-6; maybe TRBD2 (7 bases). Trimming took off 4 bases at V and 0 bases at J, with 16 bases between the two ends. CDR3 length equals 18 residues. Per the germline V gene, CDR1 is MGHRA and CDR2 is YSYEKL. For the CDR3, the DNA is TGCGCCAGCAGCCCAGGGGAGGGAATTATCTCTGGGGCCAACGTCCTGACTTTC. Its translation: CASSPGEGIISGANVLTF.

The chain combines TRBV5-1 with TRBJ1-4; no definite D call. V shed 0 bases and J shed 4 bases, with 7 bases lying between them. Germline CDR1 SGHRS, CDR2 YFSETQ. The CDR3 runs 14 residues. The CDR3 nucleotides read TGCGCCAGCAGCTTGGGACGGAGTAATGAAAAACTGTTTTTT. Translation gives CASSLGRSNEKLFF.

The chain recombines TRBV19 with TRBJ2-7; a possible D gene is TRBD2 (5 bases). The V gene lost 1 base and the J gene lost 3 bases, with 10 bases spanning the gap. The germline V gene has CDR1 LNHDA and CDR2 SQIVND (reference sequence). The CDR3 is 14 amino acids. In DNA, the CDR3 is TGTGCCAGTAGTATAGTCGGCGGGCTCTACGAGCAGTACTTC. Its protein is CASSIVGGLYEQYF.

In DNA form, the CDR3 reads TGTGCCAGCAGTTTATGGTCTCTGACCAAAAACATTCAGTACTTC. Translated, it gives CASSLWSLTKNIQYF. V usage is TRBV28 and J usage is TRBJ2-4; D is unresolved. V was cut by 0 bases and J by 2 bases, with 8 bases left in between. The CDR3 runs to 15 residues. Germline lookup yields CDR1 MDHEN and CDR2 SYDVKM.

The gene calls are TRBV27 and TRBJ2-3, with 9 positions matching TRBD1. CDR3 length equals 13 residues. Germline CDR1 and CDR2: MNHEY and SMNVEV (reference sequence). After removal of 5 bases from V and 6 bases from J, the junction contained 3 bases not matched to a gene. As DNA, the CDR3 is TGTGCCAGCAGTGGGACAGGGTTGGATACGCAGTATTTT. It translates to CASSGTGLDTQYF.